Listed below are T cell receptor beta chains from one sample, sequenced in a study of T cell responses to AZD1222 COVID-19 vaccine. Only in-frame clones appear in the TCRdb table, and some are missing; sequencing was by immunoSEQ multiplex PCR. This sample has over 85,000 clones; around nine tenths occur once, and the top ten carry 2.5% to 3.5%. This specimen was peripheral blood, taken on day 0 of AZD1222 vaccination. The receptors stem from an adult in good health. CDR3s leave out the opening cysteine and the closing phenylalanine or tryptophan.

>TRBJ2-3|TRBV9
ASSVDGTGIVAQY
>TRBJ2-3|TRBV7-2
ASRTGGTDTQY
>TRBJ1-4|TRBV3-1/TRBV3-2
ASSQAAGGEKLF
>TRBJ2-2|TRBV3-1/TRBV3-2
ASSQVGAGANTGELF
>TRBJ2-3|TRBV7-3
ASSWEGAGDSTDTQY
>TRBJ1-1|TRBV28
ASSLVTGGLTNTEAF
>TRBJ2-1|TRBV15
AIQGFSYNEQF
>TRBJ1-6|TRBV7-2
ASSLPGGGPNSPLH
>TRBJ1-5|TRBV12-3/TRBV12-4
ASSREGHQPQH
>TRBJ2-5|TRBV14
ASSRSRGSETQY
>TRBJ2-1|TRBV5-6
ASSSITSAAYNEQF
>TRBJ1-2|TRBV5-1
ASSISNYGYT
>TRBJ1-4|TRBV2
ASSTGGREKLF
>TRBJ1-1|TRBV6-5
ASGLQVNTEAF
>TRBJ2-5|TRBV18
ASSPGQGETQY
>TRBJ1-2|TRBV28
ASTPTGTNYGYT
>TRBJ1-5|TRBV6-5
ASSSTGGDQPQH
>TRBJ2-7|TRBV27
ASSRSRESYEQY
>TRBJ2-4|TRBV3-1/TRBV3-2
ASSHSGLNKLNIQY
>TRBJ2-5|TRBV7-2
ASSLGLVYQETQY
>TRBJ1-5|TRBV12-3/TRBV12-4
ASSFNRNQPQH
>TRBJ2-5|TRBV2
ASSTSGGAEETQY
>TRBJ1-6|TRBV4-1
ASSHQGGPYNSPLH
>TRBJ2-3|TRBV7-9
ASSFVGGDTQY
>TRBJ1-1|TRBV6-5
ASSYSNRGYTEAF
>TRBJ1-1|TRBV12-3/TRBV12-4
AIAGGAYTEAF
>TRBJ2-7|TRBV5-4
ASSLARGPAYEQY
>TRBJ1-5|TRBV30
AWSVGPSSRPQH
>TRBJ2-1|TRBV19
ASSIDWVAGSSYNEQF
>TRBJ2-5|TRBV18
ASSPGLSETQY
>TRBJ2-5|TRBV19
ASSIVSGYGQETQY
>TRBJ2-5|TRBV4-1
ASSQRQIETQY
>TRBJ1-1|TRBV28
ASRVRTEAF
>TRBJ1-3|TRBV9
ASSVAGGREGNTIY
>TRBJ2-5|TRBV6-5
ASSPGTQLRETQY
>TRBJ2-7|TRBV5-8
ASSLVPTHEQY
>TRBJ2-5|TRBV4-2
ASSLDGDAGRRETQY
>TRBJ1-3|TRBV19
ASRIDTTGNTIY
>TRBJ2-7|TRBV10-1
ASSPRQGRNEQY
>TRBJ2-2|TRBV11-2
ASSVSVQELF
>TRBJ2-2|TRBV18
ASSPPGNTGELF
>TRBJ2-1|TRBV19
ASSIVWRDNEQF
>TRBJ1-5|TRBV10-3
AISESGQGEDQPQH
>TRBJ1-5|TRBV15
ATSSPETGRNQPQH
>TRBJ1-1|TRBV9
ASSVVPGNTEAF
>TRBJ2-2|TRBV7-2
ASSARLAGGNTGELF
>TRBJ1-4|TRBV5-1
ASSFTGGGGEKLF
>TRBJ1-6|TRBV25-1
ASSGTGAHYNSPLH
>TRBJ1-1|TRBV5-4
ASSDGTVGNTEAF